The clone carrying this TCR beta chain was found many times. Documented time point: blood at routine non-recurrence follow-up after resection. The CDR3 loop spans 15 amino acids. CDR1 is KGHSH and CDR2 is LQKENI in the germline V gene. Trimming pared 3 bases from V and 6 bases from J, leaving 15 bases between. This entry belongs to a study of spatial heterogeneity in lung cancer. Overall study context: Where they were available, follow-up PBMC samples were sequenced, at a median of around 26 months after resection. Detection consistently captured more beta-chain sequences than alpha-chain sequences.

Unique molecular identifiers tagged every individual TCR cDNA molecule. TCRdb re-analysed the 5' RACE reads in MiXCR, keeping a single row per CDR3 protein. Of tens of thousands of distinct CDR3 sequences listed, 12% are singletons. The clonotype was recovered from a male donor with early-stage non-small cell lung cancer. The chain links TRBV18 to TRBJ1-5; D might be TRBD1 (6 bases). The sample in question was PBMCs, obtained at follow-up. CDR3 in DNA: TGTGCCAGCTCACCGGGACACCGGACGCGTCAGCCCCAGCATTTT. Amino acids: CASSPGHRTRQPQHF.